This is a list of T cell receptor beta chains from one sample in a study of blood T cell repertoires in COVID-19. Generated by immunoSEQ multiplex PCR, the TCRdb table keeps only in-frame clones and is missing some. The table lists fewer than 100,000 clones, approximately 90% of them singletons. Sequencing was carried out using peripheral blood. The receptors were gathered from a woman of 80 years or more with acute or convalescent COVID-19. Each CDR3 is given with its conserved first and last residue. A D gene is named only where the DNA matches it firmly. The size of a clone is reported for some rows only, either as once, few or many, or as a class for expanded clones.

d_call: NA
cdr3_length: 15
clone_size: NA
j_call: TRBJ2-5
v_call: TRBV24-1
cdr3_aa: CATSLADRAGETQYF
cdr3_nt: TGTGCCACCAGTTTAGCAGACAGGGCGGGGGAGACCCAGTACTTC

d_call: NA
cdr3_length: 14
clone_size: NA
j_call: TRBJ1-5
v_call: TRBV4-1
cdr3_aa: CASSQEAGNQPQHF
cdr3_nt: TGCGCCAGCAGCCAAGAGGCGGGGAATCAGCCCCAGCATTTT

d_call: NA
cdr3_length: 16
clone_size: NA
j_call: TRBJ2-3
v_call: TRBV7-2
cdr3_aa: CASTPLAGGFVDTQYF
cdr3_nt: TGTGCCAGCACCCCTCTGGCAGGGGGGTTTGTAGATACGCAGTATTTT

d_call: NA
cdr3_length: 13
clone_size: NA
j_call: TRBJ1-1
v_call: TRBV5-1
cdr3_aa: CASSYSMNTEAFF
cdr3_nt: TGCGCCAGCAGCTATAGTATGAACACTGAAGCTTTCTTT

d_call: TRBD1
cdr3_length: 13
clone_size: NA
j_call: TRBJ1-2
v_call: TRBV10-3
cdr3_aa: CATRQGAPYGYTF
cdr3_nt: TGTGCCACGCGACAGGGGGCCCCCTATGGCTACACCTTC

d_call: NA
cdr3_length: 16
clone_size: NA
j_call: TRBJ2-5
v_call: TRBV15
cdr3_aa: CATSRGQSLYQETQYF
cdr3_nt: TGTGCCACCAGCAGAGGACAGTCTCTGTACCAAGAGACCCAGTACTTC

d_call: TRBD1
cdr3_length: 15
clone_size: once
j_call: TRBJ1-4
v_call: TRBV2
cdr3_aa: CASKPIQGVNEKLFF
cdr3_nt: TGTGCCAGCAAACCGATACAGGGGGTAAATGAAAAACTGTTTTTT

d_call: NA
cdr3_length: 13
clone_size: NA
j_call: TRBJ2-1
v_call: TRBV7-9
cdr3_aa: CASRATGHNEQFF
cdr3_nt: TGTGCCAGCAGGGCGACAGGTCACAATGAGCAGTTCTTC

d_call: NA
cdr3_length: 14
clone_size: NA
j_call: TRBJ1-1
v_call: TRBV6-4
cdr3_aa: CASSREAMNTEAFF
cdr3_nt: TGTGCCAGCTCCCGGGAGGCGATGAACACTGAAGCTTTCTTT

d_call: NA
cdr3_length: 13
clone_size: NA
j_call: TRBJ1-2
v_call: TRBV5-1
cdr3_aa: CASSRDSSHGYTF
cdr3_nt: TGCGCCAGCAGCCGAGACAGTAGTCATGGCTACACCTTC

d_call: NA
cdr3_length: 15
clone_size: NA
j_call: TRBJ1-6
v_call: TRBV11-2
cdr3_aa: CASSLDRRGNSPLHF
cdr3_nt: TGTGCCAGCAGCTTAGATCGAAGAGGTAATTCACCCCTCCACTTT

d_call: NA
cdr3_length: 14
clone_size: NA
j_call: TRBJ1-5
v_call: TRBV7-2
cdr3_aa: CASSLDYSGQPQHF
cdr3_nt: TGTGCCAGCAGCTTAGATTATTCAGGTCAGCCCCAGCATTTT

d_call: TRBD1
cdr3_length: 15
clone_size: NA
j_call: TRBJ2-5
v_call: TRBV28
cdr3_aa: CASSSGTGRGETQYF
cdr3_nt: TGTGCCAGCAGCTCCGGGACAGGGAGGGGAGAGACCCAGTACTTC

d_call: TRBD1
cdr3_length: 14
clone_size: NA
j_call: TRBJ2-3
v_call: TRBV2
cdr3_aa: CASGQGRGTDTQYF
cdr3_nt: TGTGCCAGCGGACAGGGGAGGGGCACAGATACGCAGTATTTT

d_call: TRBD1
cdr3_length: 15
clone_size: once
j_call: TRBJ2-2
v_call: TRBV2
cdr3_aa: CASSGTGGFTGELFF
cdr3_nt: TGTGCCAGCAGTGGGACAGGGGGCTTCACCGGGGAGCTGTTTTTT

d_call: TRBD2
cdr3_length: 15
clone_size: NA
j_call: TRBJ2-1
v_call: TRBV6-5
cdr3_aa: CACEGGPIKYNEQFF
cdr3_nt: TGTGCCTGCGAGGGAGGGCCTATCAAATACAATGAGCAGTTCTTC

d_call: NA
cdr3_length: 17
clone_size: NA
j_call: TRBJ2-2
v_call: TRBV5-1
cdr3_aa: CASSRETPGIYTGELFF
cdr3_nt: TGCGCCAGCAGCAGAGAAACCCCAGGGATTTACACCGGGGAGCTGTTTTTT

d_call: NA
cdr3_length: 15
clone_size: NA
j_call: TRBJ2-5
v_call: TRBV6-5
cdr3_aa: CASSLQGRGQETQYF
cdr3_nt: TGTGCCAGCAGTTTGCAGGGTAGGGGCCAAGAGACCCAGTACTTC

d_call: TRBD1
cdr3_length: 15
clone_size: NA
j_call: TRBJ2-2
v_call: TRBV15
cdr3_aa: CATSLGQGWTGELFF
cdr3_nt: TGTGCCACCAGCCTTGGACAGGGATGGACCGGGGAGCTGTTTTTT

d_call: NA
cdr3_length: 14
clone_size: NA
j_call: TRBJ1-6
v_call: TRBV5-1
cdr3_aa: CASSLAGGDSPLHF
cdr3_nt: TGCGCCAGCAGCTTGGCGGGGGGCGATTCACCCCTCCACTTT

d_call: NA
cdr3_length: 14
clone_size: once
j_call: TRBJ2-3
v_call: TRBV9
cdr3_aa: CASSVGTSTDTQYF
cdr3_nt: TGTGCCAGCAGCGTGGGGACTAGCACAGATACGCAGTATTTT

d_call: NA
cdr3_length: 15
clone_size: NA
j_call: TRBJ2-7
v_call: TRBV6-5
cdr3_aa: CASNKQGVRTYEQYF
cdr3_nt: TGTGCCAGCAACAAACAGGGTGTCCGGACCTACGAGCAGTACTTC

d_call: TRBD1
cdr3_length: 14
clone_size: NA
j_call: TRBJ1-1
v_call: TRBV4-1
cdr3_aa: CASSPQGAGTEAFF
cdr3_nt: TGCGCCAGCAGCCCCCAGGGGGCTGGAACTGAAGCTTTCTTT

d_call: NA
cdr3_length: 14
clone_size: NA
j_call: TRBJ2-2
v_call: TRBV15
cdr3_aa: CATSRGGSPGELFF
cdr3_nt: TGTGCCACCAGCAGAGGCGGGTCCCCCGGGGAGCTGTTTTTT

d_call: TRBD1
cdr3_length: 15
clone_size: NA
j_call: TRBJ1-2
v_call: TRBV6-5
cdr3_aa: CASSYPAGGVYGYTF
cdr3_nt: TGTGCCAGCAGTTACCCGGCAGGGGGCGTCTATGGCTACACCTTC

d_call: TRBD1
cdr3_length: 14
clone_size: once
j_call: TRBJ1-1
v_call: TRBV5-4
cdr3_aa: CASRKDRGGTEAFF
cdr3_nt: TGTGCCAGCAGAAAAGACAGGGGAGGAACTGAAGCTTTCTTT

d_call: NA
cdr3_length: 14
clone_size: NA
j_call: TRBJ1-6
v_call: TRBV10-3
cdr3_aa: CAISEGRERSPLHF
cdr3_nt: TGTGCCATCAGTGAGGGGAGGGAAAGATCACCCCTCCACTTT

d_call: NA
cdr3_length: 19
clone_size: NA
j_call: TRBJ2-1
v_call: TRBV3-1/TRBV3-2
cdr3_aa: CASSQARSPPGELYNEQFF
cdr3_nt: TGTGCCAGCAGCCAAGCTCGGTCACCTCCGGGAGAATTATACAATGAGCAGTTCTTC

d_call: TRBD1
cdr3_length: 14
clone_size: NA
j_call: TRBJ1-6
v_call: TRBV2
cdr3_aa: CASSRTGFGSPLHF
cdr3_nt: TGTGCCAGCAGCCGGACAGGTTTTGGGTCACCCCTCCACTTT

d_call: NA
cdr3_length: 14
clone_size: NA
j_call: TRBJ2-2
v_call: TRBV19
cdr3_aa: CASSIQGTSGELFF
cdr3_nt: TGTGCCAGTAGTATTCAGGGTACCAGCGGGGAGCTGTTTTTT

d_call: TRBD2
cdr3_length: 16
clone_size: NA
j_call: TRBJ2-3
v_call: TRBV3-1/TRBV3-2
cdr3_aa: CASSLLLAGGQDTQYF
cdr3_nt: TGTGCCAGCAGCCTACTACTAGCGGGGGGACAAGATACGCAGTATTTT

d_call: TRBD2
cdr3_length: 15
clone_size: once
j_call: TRBJ2-7
v_call: TRBV4-1
cdr3_aa: CASSQDWQGGYEQYF
cdr3_nt: TGCGCCAGCAGCCAAGATTGGCAGGGAGGGTACGAGCAGTACTTC

d_call: TRBD1
cdr3_length: 16
clone_size: NA
j_call: TRBJ1-6
v_call: TRBV5-6
cdr3_aa: CASSFIGGQGASPLHF
cdr3_nt: TGTGCCAGCAGCTTCATAGGGGGACAGGGGGCGTCCCCCCTCCACTTT

d_call: TRBD2
cdr3_length: 16
clone_size: NA
j_call: TRBJ2-3
v_call: TRBV6-1
cdr3_aa: CASSDWTSGDTDTQYF
cdr3_nt: TGTGCCAGCAGTGACTGGACTAGCGGGGACACAGATACGCAGTATTTT

d_call: NA
cdr3_length: 12
clone_size: NA
j_call: TRBJ1-1
v_call: TRBV6-5
cdr3_aa: CASMRINAEAFF
cdr3_nt: TGTGCCAGCATGCGGATCAACGCTGAAGCTTTCTTT

d_call: NA
cdr3_length: 15
clone_size: NA
j_call: TRBJ2-2
v_call: TRBV23-1
cdr3_aa: CASSQEDRNTGELFF
cdr3_nt: TGCGCCAGCAGTCAGGAAGACAGGAACACCGGGGAGCTGTTTTTT

d_call: NA
cdr3_length: 14
clone_size: NA
j_call: TRBJ1-1
v_call: TRBV7-2
cdr3_aa: CASSQPNRVTEAFF
cdr3_nt: TGTGCCAGCAGCCAACCGAACAGGGTCACTGAAGCTTTCTTT

d_call: NA
cdr3_length: 14
clone_size: NA
j_call: TRBJ2-5
v_call: TRBV5-5
cdr3_aa: CASSLQGLEETQYF
cdr3_nt: TGTGCCAGCAGCTTGCAGGGGTTGGAAGAGACCCAGTACTTC

d_call: NA
cdr3_length: 11
clone_size: few
j_call: TRBJ1-2
v_call: TRBV9
cdr3_aa: CASSAEGTYTF
cdr3_nt: TGTGCCAGCAGCGCGGAGGGTACATACACCTTC

d_call: NA
cdr3_length: 16
clone_size: NA
j_call: TRBJ1-4
v_call: TRBV5-8
cdr3_aa: CASSLASVREDEKLFF
cdr3_nt: TGTGCCAGCAGCTTGGCCTCCGTCAGGGAGGACGAAAAACTGTTTTTT

d_call: NA
cdr3_length: 13
clone_size: NA
j_call: TRBJ1-1
v_call: TRBV5-1
cdr3_aa: CASSLPQNTEAFF
cdr3_nt: TGCGCCAGCAGCTTGCCCCAGAACACTGAAGCTTTCTTT